Listed below are T cell receptor beta chains from one sample, sequenced in a study of siplizumab effects on memory and regulatory T cells. Libraries were prepared by immunoSEQ multiplex PCR; TCRdb keeps only in-frame clonotypes and omits some of them. The data hold some 97,000 clones, with more than 85% observed a single time. Sample: CD4+ T cells sorted from blood. The receptors were sampled from a human donor in good health. The CDR3 runs from the conserved cysteine through the conserved F or W. A D gene is named only where the DNA matches it firmly. Size is omitted from some rows. Given values are once, few, many or a class for expanded clones.

V gene,D gene,clone size,J gene,CDR3 DNA,CDR3 protein
TRBV28,TRBD1,.,TRBJ1-1,TGTGCCAGCAGTTCCCCCGCGGACAGGAGAGACACTGAAGCTTTCTTT,CASSSPADRRDTEAFF
TRBV5-6,.,.,TRBJ2-7,TGTGCCAGCAGCTTCTCACGGCGCTACGAGCAGTACTTC,CASSFSRRYEQYF
TRBV10-3,.,.,TRBJ2-3,TGTGCCATCAGTTGGGGCGGGGGCGAAGCAGATACGCAGTATTTT,CAISWGGGEADTQYF
TRBV6-5,TRBD2,.,TRBJ2-1,TGTGCCAGCAGGGAAACTAGCGGGGGCTACAATGAGCAGTTCTTC,CASRETSGGYNEQFF
TRBV19,.,.,TRBJ1-2,TGTGCCAGTAGTATAGGTCCAGCCAACTATGGCTACACCTTC,CASSIGPANYGYTF
TRBV7-3,.,.,TRBJ2-3,TGTGCCAGCAGCTTAAATTCGGCAGGGGTGGCAGATACGCAGTATTTT,CASSLNSAGVADTQYF
TRBV28,.,once,TRBJ1-5,TGTGCCAGCAGTTCAGAAGCGACAGCGTATAGCAATCAGCCCCAGCATTTT,CASSSEATAYSNQPQHF
TRBV6-6,TRBD2,once,TRBJ2-7,TGTGCCAGCAGTAGAGGGACTAGCGGATACGAGCAGTACTTC,CASSRGTSGYEQYF
TRBV10-3,.,.,TRBJ2-7,TGTGCCATCAGTGAGTCGGGACAACCCTACGAGCAGTACTTC,CAISESGQPYEQYF
TRBV19,.,.,TRBJ2-6,TGTGCCAGTAGTATAGGGCAGGGGGCCAACGTCCTGACTTTC,CASSIGQGANVLTF
TRBV4-1,.,.,TRBJ1-2,TGCGCCAGCAGCCAAGATAGGGAACGATCTAACTATGGCTACACCTTC,CASSQDRERSNYGYTF
TRBV6-1,.,.,TRBJ1-1,TGTGCCAGCAGTGAAGAGGGAGTAGGGACGATGAACACTGAAGCTTTCTTT,CASSEEGVGTMNTEAFF
TRBV6-5,TRBD1,.,TRBJ1-5,TGTGCCAGCAGTTCCGCCGGGACAGGGTCATATCAGCCCCAGCATTTT,CASSSAGTGSYQPQHF
TRBV7-9,TRBD1,.,TRBJ1-2,TGTGCCAGCAGCTCGTCCGGGACAGGGGACCGGCGGGGCTACACCTTC,CASSSSGTGDRRGYTF
TRBV25-1,TRBD1,.,TRBJ2-7,TGTGCCAGCAGACCCGACAGGGGCGAGCAGTACTTC,CASRPDRGEQYF
TRBV5-6,TRBD1,once,TRBJ2-1,TGTGCCAGCAGCCTGGGGACAGGGGACTCCTACAATGAGCAGTTCTTC,CASSLGTGDSYNEQFF
TRBV28,.,.,TRBJ1-1,TGTGCCAGCAGTTTTACAAGCGGAATAGGCAAAGCTTTCTTT,CASSFTSGIGKAFF
TRBV5-1,.,.,TRBJ2-7,TGCGCCAGCAGCTTAGGAGGGGGTAGCTCCTACGAGCAGTACTTC,CASSLGGGSSYEQYF
TRBV6-1,TRBD1,once,TRBJ1-1,TGTGCCAGCAGTGCGGCCAGGGGGGACACTGAAGCTTTCTTT,CASSAARGDTEAFF
TRBV7-2,TRBD2,.,TRBJ2-1,TGTGCCAGCAGCTTAAGCGGGGGGGCGGGCAATGAGCAGTTCTTC,CASSLSGGAGNEQFF
TRBV7-2,.,.,TRBJ1-1,TGTGCCAGCAGCTTGCACTCCCAGGGGACTGAAGCTTTCTTT,CASSLHSQGTEAFF
TRBV5-1,TRBD1,.,TRBJ2-3,TGCGCCAGCAGCTTACAGGACAGGGTCACAGATACGCAGTATTTT,CASSLQDRVTDTQYF
TRBV6-6,.,.,TRBJ1-5,TGTGCCAGCAGGCCCCTGATGAATAGCAATCAGCCCCAGCATTTT,CASRPLMNSNQPQHF
TRBV27,.,.,TRBJ1-2,TGTGCCAGCAGTTTGGACAGCAACTATGGCTACACCTTC,CASSLDSNYGYTF